This TCR beta chain was captured in a study of T cell responses to AZD1222 COVID-19 vaccine. Study-level background: Researchers grouped second doses given at about 4 or about 12 weeks into one pool.

Sequencing was performed with immunoSEQ multiplex PCR; in TCRdb, only in-frame clones are kept and a portion is missing. Among about 92,000 clones listed, 65% to 90% were seen once. Points on this clone: Its antigen is as yet unknown.

V was clipped by 1 base and J by 5 bases, with 17 bases between them. The CDR3 covers 17 residues. Looked up from germline, CDR1 is SGHTA and CDR2 is FQGNSA. Study results and caveats: Unmutated regions of variants are reportedly targeted by nearly half of spike-specific TCRs. There were mostly white British donors and more females than males, and clonal diversity was possibly underestimated. Spike-spanning, vaccine-associated CD4 TCRs were dominant at 160-218 and 743-854.

The chain joins TRBV7-2 to TRBJ1-4, with TRBD1 as a possible D gene (6 bases). The sequence was obtained from an adult in good health. This specimen consisted of peripheral blood, obtained on day 0 of AZD1222 vaccination. CDR3 sequence reads: CASSLGSPWGPNEKLFF. The CDR3 DNA sequence: TGTGCCAGCAGCTTAGGGAGCCCCTGGGGGCCAAATGAAAAACTGTTTTTT.